Following are 19 T cell receptor beta chains from one sample sequenced in a study of tumor-infiltrating lymphocytes in primary liver carcinoma. From 500 to 600 ng of total RNA, TCR beta-specific cDNA was reverse-transcribed using a constant-region primer. Three nested multiplex PCR rounds, a slightly modified ARM-PCR, produced the libraries for TCR beta. A C-beta reverse primer and TRBV1-TRBV30 forward primers served in each of the first two PCR rounds, at 10 cycles apiece. From the multiplex PCR reads, TCRdb called clonotypes with MiXCR, one entry per CDR3 protein. The table has 320,000 or so distinct CDR3 sequences, 65% seen once. It was unsorted whole blood that yielded blood RNA, and germline DNA was also extracted. The source material was peripheral blood. The receptors derive from a middle-aged man with primary liver carcinoma and hepatitis B virus infection.

Details on this clonotype: One end of the junction fails to match germline, which may point to a read error. This chain uses TRBV7-9 with TRBJ1-1; TRBD1 might be the D (6 bases). Germline CDR1 SEHNR, CDR2 FQNEAQ (reference sequence). The CDR3 totals 14 residues. The CDR3 DNA reads TGTGTCAGTCTACCCCAGGGGTTTAGCACTGAAGTTTTCTTT. Translated: CVSLPQGFSTEVFF. Based on the CDR3 plus reference TRBV7-9 and TRBJ1-1, the full variable domain is DTGVSQNPRHKITKRGQNVTFRCDPISEHNRLYWYRQTLGQGPEFLTYFQNEAQLEKSRLLSDRFSAERPKGSFSTLEIQRTEQGDSAMYLCVSLPQGFSTEVFFGQGTRLTVV.

As for this clonotype: The missing conserved phenylalanine or tryptophan at the end of this CDR3 makes a read error likely. J is TRBJ2-6 and V is TRBV11-2; D perhaps matches TRBD1 (6 bases). The CDR3 is 16 amino acids. CDR1 is SGHAT, CDR2 FQNNGV, per germline. CDR3 loop: CVSSLSSGIGDIVLTL. DNA of the CDR3: TGTGTCAGCAGCTTATCGTCAGGGATTGGGGACATCGTCCTGACTCTC.

About this clonotype: This CDR3 fails to terminate in the conserved phenylalanine or tryptophan, so it likely reflects a read error. The chain uses TRBV5-4 and TRBJ2-5, with D possibly called TRBD1 or TRBD2 (5 bases each). Trimming shortened V by 0 bases and J by 5 bases, and 14 bases separated the two germline ends. Germline-derived CDR1 and CDR2 are SGHNT and YYREEE (reference sequence). The length of the CDR3 is 15 residues. The CDR3 DNA follows: TGTGCCAGCAGCTTGGCCTTAGGGACGGGGGAGACCCAGTACTCC. Translation gives CASSLALGTGETQYS.

This clonotype was counted ten times or more. The chain has TRBV4-2 and TRBJ2-7; 14 nucleotides agree with TRBD2. J gave up 4 bases and V 5 bases, and 16 bases lay outside the gene matches. The germline V gene encodes CDR1 LGHNA and CDR2 YNFKEQ. The CDR3 has 19 residues. CDR3 DNA sequence: TGTGCCAGCAGCGTAGGGACTAGCGGGGGCCCTTCGCTCAAATACGAGCAGTACTTC. Amino acids: CASSVGTSGGPSLKYEQYF.

The chain links TRBV11-2 to TRBJ2-3, with unresolved D. Germline-derived CDR1 and CDR2 are SGHAT and FQNNGV. There are 14 residues in the CDR3. Trimming removed 5 bases from V and 4 bases from J, with 13 bases in between. The CDR3 bases are TGTGCCAGCAGCCCACAGACCCTGCCAGATACGCAGTATTTT. Amino acids: CASSPQTLPDTQYF.

With respect to this clonotype: A much larger clone differs from this one at a single base, so this may be a read error. The chain carries TRBV4-2 and TRBJ2-3; TRBD2 matches 14 bases. V gave up 3 bases and J gave up 4 bases; unmatched junction bases: 12. Looked up from germline, CDR1 is LGHNA and CDR2 is YNFKEQ. The CDR3 consists of 19 residues. This CDR3 is CASSQATSGRALGADTQYF. Written as DNA, the CDR3 is TGTGCCAGCAGCCAGGCGACTAGCGGGAGGGCCCTGGGGGCAGATACGCAGTATTTT.

About this clonotype itself: A read error is possible here, since a much larger clone lies one base away. The V gene is TRBV6-1, the J gene TRBJ2-3, with D maybe TRBD2 (6 bases). Germline V CDR1 and CDR2: MNHNS, SASEGT. Trimming shortened V by 5 bases and J by 2 bases, and 17 bases separated the two germline ends. The CDR3 consists of 16 residues. In DNA form, the CDR3 reads TGTGCCAGCAGTCGGGTCGGGGGAGACCACACAGATACGCAGTATTTT. Its translation is CASSRVGGDHTDTQYF.

About this clonotype: At one of its ends the junction is not consistent with the germline gene, which may arise from a read error. The gene calls are TRBV5-1 and TRBJ1-1; 9 bases align to TRBD1. The CDR3 loop spans 15 amino acids. Looked up from germline, CDR1 is SGHRS and CDR2 is YFSETQ. The CDR3 loop is CANSFSTGGGTEAVF. The CDR3 DNA follows: TGCGCCAACAGCTTTTCGACAGGGGGTGGTACTGAAGCTGTCTTT.

The chain links TRBV5-4 to TRBJ2-5; 10 nucleotides agree with TRBD1. CDR1 SGHNT and CDR2 YYREEE come from the germline V gene (reference sequence). V was pared by 2 bases and J by 5 bases, with 6 bases of the junction left unmatched. The CDR3 is 15 amino acids. Here the CDR3 reads CASSFLDRGSETQYF. As DNA, the CDR3 is TGTGCCAGCAGCTTCCTGGACAGGGGGAGCGAGACCCAGTACTTC.

The V and J genes are TRBV28 and TRBJ2-7; 10 bases agree with TRBD2. V trimming: 7 bases; J trimming: 7 bases; junction bases outside the gene matches: 10. The CDR3 is 14 amino acids. Germline V gene sequence: CDR1 MDHEN, CDR2 SYDVKM. CDR3 region: CASTPAGGPEEQYF. CDR3 DNA: TGTGCCAGCACCCCAGCGGGAGGGCCGGAGGAGCAGTACTTC.

As regards this clonotype: This could be a read error, since a much larger clone is one nucleotide away. The rearrangement uses TRBV5-5 and TRBJ2-3; the D gene is possibly TRBD2 (5 bases). CDR3 length: 14 amino acids. CDR1 SGHKS and CDR2 YYEKEE come from the germline V gene (reference sequence). The CDR3 spells CVSSLETGTDTQYF. In DNA, the CDR3 is TGTGTCAGCAGCTTGGAGACGGGAACAGATACGCAGTATTTT.

This chain joins TRBV5-1 and TRBJ2-1; TRBD2 agrees at 8 bases. CDR3 size: 16 residues. After removal of 7 bases from V and 5 bases from J, the junction contained 14 bases not matched to a gene. Germline V gene sequence: CDR1 SGHRS, CDR2 YFSETQ. This CDR3 reads CASGLRLAGYNNEQFF. The CDR3 nucleotides read TGCGCCAGCGGCCTCCGTCTAGCGGGCTACAACAATGAGCAGTTCTTC.

A remark on this clonotype: A read error may explain this, as a much larger clone is one base away. The chain employs TRBV6-5 and TRBJ2-1; TRBD2 matches 15 bases. Germline trimming cut 5 bases from V and 12 bases from J; bases unmatched to any gene: 8. Germline loops: CDR1 MNHEY, CDR2 SVGAGI. The CDR3 is made up of 15 amino acids. The CDR3 coding sequence is TGTGCCAGCAGTCCGCCGGGACTAGCGGGAGGTGGGCAGTTCTTC. Protein sequence: CASSPPGLAGGGQFF.

This clonotype was observed at least ten times. The rearrangement links TRBV4-3 to TRBJ2-2; a weak D match, TRBD2 (7 bases). Trimming removed 4 bases at V and 5 bases at J, with 17 bases between. The V gene's germline CDR1 is LGHNA and CDR2 YSLEER. This CDR3 spans 16 amino acids. The CDR3 DNA reads TGCGCCAGCAGCCCTCGAGGGGGGGCGCGGACCGGGGAGCTGTTTTTT. The encoded protein is CASSPRGGARTGELFF.

A remark on this clonotype: The missing conserved phenylalanine or tryptophan at the end of this CDR3 makes a read error likely. This rearrangement joins TRBV19 to TRBJ2-7; the match to TRBD1 covers 7 bases. This CDR3 spans 14 amino acids. After removal of 2 bases from V and 3 bases from J, the junction contained 4 bases not matched to a gene. Germline values: CDR1 LNHDA, CDR2 SQIVND (reference sequence). The CDR3 protein is CASSITGANYEQYL. The CDR3 nucleotides read TGTGCCAGTAGTATAACAGGGGCGAACTACGAGCAGTACCTC.

In this sample, this clonotype turned up many times. The chain uses TRBV5-5 and TRBJ1-5; 7 bases are a match to TRBD1. The V gene's germline CDR1 is SGHKS and CDR2 YYEKEE (reference sequence). The CDR3 totals 16 residues. Trimming at V came to 3 bases and at J to 5 bases, leaving 11 bases not matched to a gene. In nucleotides, the CDR3 is TGTGCCAGCAGCTCCGGGGTTACGACAGGGCATCAGCCCCAGCATTTT. Amino acid sequence: CASSSGVTTGHQPQHF. The full variable domain, in which reference TRBV5-5 and TRBJ1-5 provide the parts outside the CDR3, is DAGVTQSPTHLIKTRGQQVTLRCSPISGHKSVSWYQQVLGQGPQFIFQYYEKEERGRGNFPDRFSARQFPNYSSELNVNALLLGDSALYLCASSSGVTTGHQPQHFGDGTRLSIL.

As regards this clonotype: Its ends do not fully match the called genes, so a read error is possible. The V and J genes are TRBV5-1 and TRBJ1-2, with D possibly matching TRBD1 (5 bases). CDR3 size: 13 residues. Germline assignment: CDR1 SGHRS and CDR2 YFSETQ. CDR3 nucleotide sequence: TGCGCCAGCAGCTTGGAGGGGCTGGATGGCCACACCTTT. Its translation is CASSLEGLDGHTF. The full variable domain, in which reference TRBV5-1 and TRBJ1-2 provide the parts outside the CDR3, is KAGVTQTPRYLIKTRGQQVTLSCSPISGHRSVSWYQQTPGQGLQFLFEYFSETQRNKGNFPGRFSGRQFSNSRSEMNVSTLELGDSALYLCASSLEGLDGHTFGSGTRLTVV.

This clonotype was detected once. No conserved phenylalanine or tryptophan is present at the end of the CDR3, so a read error is the likely explanation. The gene calls are TRBV12-5 and TRBJ1-1; possible D gene TRBD1, 6 bases. CDR1 and CDR2 (germline): LGHNT, FRNRAP. Trimming took 2 bases from V and 3 from J, leaving 19 bases between them. The CDR3 covers 17 residues. CDR3 loop: CASGLPINRDKDTEAFL. DNA for the CDR3: TGTGCTAGTGGTTTGCCTATAAACCGGGACAAAGACACTGAAGCTTTCCTT.

Regarding this clonotype: A junction boundary mismatches the germline segment, possibly from a read error. The chain recombines TRBV28 with TRBJ2-3, with D tentatively TRBD2 (5 bases). The germline V gene encodes CDR1 MDHEN and CDR2 SYDVKM. The CDR3 runs 15 residues. The CDR3 sequence is CTSSQNPGISDTQYF. As DNA, the CDR3 is TGTACCAGCAGCCAAAACCCCGGGATTTCCGATACGCAATATTTT.